This T cell receptor beta chain was sequenced in a study of identical twins. General study points: Because invariant MAIT and iNKT cells could be present, zero-insertion analyses could be partly confounded.

V was cut by 0 bases and J by 2 bases, with 7 bases left in between. There are 14 residues in the CDR3. Germline CDR1 ENHRY, CDR2 SYGVKD. Template switching introduced a universal primer site, and the cDNA bore unique molecular identifiers. Each CDR3 protein gets one entry after TCRdb re-called the 5' RACE reads with MiXCR. The table records hundreds of thousands of distinct CDR3 sequences, 9% to 15% of them present only once. This clonotype came up many times. Its antigen is as yet unknown. The same specimen was also included in a second study, on yellow fever vaccine responses in identical twins. That source adds: Reportedly, twins showed a vaccine T cell response that looked partly convergent and partly personalized.

The clonotype originates from a woman between 18 and 30 years old in good health. The sample comprised PBMCs. The chain is built from TRBV10-3 and TRBJ1-2; D is unclear. The CDR3 DNA sequence: TGTGCCATCAGTGAGTCGACGGTAAACTATGGCTACACCTTC. Translated: CAISESTVNYGYTF.